This TCR beta chain originates from a study of blood T cell repertoires in COVID-19. The V and J ends lost 1 base and 0 bases respectively, with 9 bases between them. The CDR3 has 15 amino acids. Germline CDR1 reads LNHNV; CDR2 reads YYDKDF (reference sequence). This clone was picked up a small number of times. Repertoires were generated with immunoSEQ multiplex PCR, while TCRdb's copy carries only in-frame clones and drops some. This sample carries roughly 160,000 clones, approximately 74% of them seen once, and the ten largest clones take 2.5% to 3%. Sequencing used peripheral blood. The sequence derives from a woman of 80 years or more with acute or convalescent COVID-19. This rearrangement joins TRBV15 to TRBJ1-2; tentatively, D is TRBD1 (6 bases). The CDR3 coding sequence is TGTGCCACCAGCAGAGTGGCAGGGGCTAACTATGGCTACACCTTC. Translated, it gives CATSRVAGANYGYTF.